The 16 T cell receptor beta chains below all came from one sample that was sequenced in a study of T cells after yellow fever vaccination. TCRdb redid the calling of the 5' RACE reads with MiXCR, one entry per CDR3 protein. The sample includes about 320,000 distinct CDR3 sequences, 3.5% to 4.5% of them seen just once. The sequences come from PBMCs, collected 15 days after the yellow fever booster vaccination. The receptors shown here come from a man younger than 35 who received the YFV17D yellow fever vaccine.

This clonotype showed up just a few times. V usage is TRBV6-2 or TRBV6-3 and J usage is TRBJ1-5, with D uncertain. V shed 2 bases and J shed 8 bases, with 13 bases lying between them. Per the germline V gene, CDR1 is MNHEY and CDR2 is SVGEGT. The CDR3 has 14 amino acids. The CDR3: CASSYRPRFEPQHF. The CDR3 DNA sequence: TGTGCCAGCAGTTACCGCCCGAGGTTTGAGCCCCAGCATTTT.

The genes are TRBV20-1 and TRBJ2-3; 12 bases map to TRBD2. This CDR3 is 15 amino acids long. Germline CDR1 is DFQATT and CDR2 is SNEGSKA (reference sequence). Trimming at V came to 5 bases and at J to 5 bases, leaving 8 bases not matched to a gene. The CDR3 nucleotides read TGCAGTGCTTTTCTAGCGGGGGGGCCGAAAGATACGCAGTATTTT. It translates to CSAFLAGGPKDTQYF.

The rearrangement uses TRBV4-1 and TRBJ1-2, with D perhaps matching TRBD1 (5 bases). Germline V gives CDR1 MGHRA, CDR2 YSYEKL. The CDR3 has 15 amino acids. V shed 0 bases and J shed 1 base, with 9 bases lying between them. CDR3 sequence: CASSQDRGFNYGYTF. DNA of the CDR3: TGCGCCAGCAGCCAAGATCGGGGGTTTAACTATGGCTACACCTTC.

This clonotype was detected only a few times. CDR3: CASSPSQERQKLFF. CDR3 DNA sequence: TGTGCCAGCAGCCCTTCACAGGAGAGGCAAAAACTGTTTTTT. The gene calls are TRBV3-1 and TRBJ1-4, with D possibly matching TRBD1 (5 bases). The V end was cut by 4 bases, the J end by 9 bases, with 15 bases between. This CDR3 spans 14 amino acids. Germline lookup yields CDR1 LGHDT and CDR2 YNNKEL (reference sequence).

This clonotype was seen more than once but under ten times. The chain uses TRBV5-1 and TRBJ1-2; D gene uncertain. This CDR3 has 16 amino acids. V gave up 2 bases and J gave up 0 bases, with 14 bases separating them. The V gene's germline CDR1 is SGHRS and CDR2 YFSETQ. The CDR3 DNA reads TGCGCCAGCAGCTTCGACGGATCGATCCCTAACTATGGCTACACCTTC. It yields the protein CASSFDGSIPNYGYTF.

This clonotype showed up many times. V is TRBV7-8 and J is TRBJ2-1; tentatively, D is TRBD2 (6 bases). Germline CDR1 is SGHVS and CDR2 is FQNEAQ. V was cut by 2 bases and J by 4 bases, with 18 bases left in between. There are 17 residues in the CDR3. CDR3 sequence (DNA): TGTGCCAGCAGCTTATCGGGGGAAAGGGTTGGGTACAATGAGCAGTTCTTC. Residues: CASSLSGERVGYNEQFF.

This clonotype has a count of ten or more. The chain carries TRBV25-1 and TRBJ2-7; the D gene could be TRBD1 or TRBD2 (6 bases each). The CDR3 is 15 residues long. Deletions cut 3 bases from V and 4 bases from J, with 16 bases between. CDR1 and CDR2 (germline): MGHDK, SYGVNS. The CDR3 region has the DNA TGTGCCAGCAGTGAGCACGGGGGCCCAAGGTACGAGCAGTACTTC. This gives the protein CASSEHGGPRYEQYF.

This clonotype was recorded many times. This chain uses TRBV6-2 or TRBV6-3 with TRBJ1-1; D gene ambiguous. From germline, CDR1 is MNHEY and CDR2 SVGEGT. The germline V and J ends were trimmed by 6 bases and 4 bases, with 15 bases remaining between them. The CDR3 covers 14 residues. The CDR3 spells CASSPEGPVTEAFF. DNA of the CDR3: TGTGCCAGCAGCCCCGAAGGGCCTGTCACTGAAGCTTTCTTT.

This clonotype was detected ten times or more. V and J are TRBV5-6 and TRBJ2-1; 10 bases match TRBD2. With V trimmed by 5 bases and J by 7 bases, 6 bases remained unmatched. Germline lookup yields CDR1 SGHDT and CDR2 YYEEEE. CDR3 length: 14 amino acids. CDR3 protein: CASSRLAGENEQFF. Written as DNA, the CDR3 is TGTGCCAGCAGTCGCCTAGCGGGGGAGAATGAGCAGTTCTTC.

At least ten counts were recorded for this clonotype. This rearrangement joins TRBV6-6 to TRBJ1-1; D remains ambiguous. The germline V and J ends were trimmed by 6 bases and 4 bases, with 18 bases remaining between them. The CDR3 totals 15 residues. Germline V gives CDR1 MNHNY, CDR2 SVGAGI (reference sequence). The CDR3 coding sequence is TGTGCCAGCAGCCCGATGGGTCCGGGAGGCACTGAAGCTTTCTTT. Its translation: CASSPMGPGGTEAFF.

The genes are TRBV6-2 or TRBV6-3 and TRBJ2-5, with D possibly being TRBD2 (5 bases). Trimming took 2 bases from V and 4 from J, leaving 14 bases between them. CDR1 MNHEY and CDR2 SVGEGT come from the germline V gene. This CDR3 comprises 15 residues. The CDR3 region is CASSYPPISGETQYF. Written as DNA, the CDR3 is TGTGCCAGCAGTTACCCCCCTATAAGCGGAGAGACCCAGTACTTC.

V gene TRBV7-2 combines with J gene TRBJ2-7; 7 nucleotides agree with TRBD1. Germline CDR1 and CDR2: SGHTA and FQGNSA. The V gene end was trimmed by 5 bases and the J gene end by 0 bases; junction bases not matched to a gene: 10. The CDR3 is 16 amino acids. CDR3 loop: CASSRGTVTLSYEQYF. The CDR3 bases are TGTGCCAGCAGCAGGGGGACAGTGACACTCTCCTACGAGCAGTACTTC.

This clonotype was recorded many times. V usage is TRBV20-1 and J usage is TRBJ1-1; tentatively, D is TRBD1 (6 bases). CDR1 is DFQATT and CDR2 is SNEGSKA in the germline V gene (reference sequence). The CDR3 runs 13 residues. V shed 1 base and J shed 5 bases, with 11 bases lying between them. In DNA, the CDR3 is TGCAGTGCTAGAGGCCCGGGGGCGACTGAAGCTTTCTTT. It translates to CSARGPGATEAFF.

This clonotype was counted only a few times. The rearrangement links TRBV28 to TRBJ1-4; no firm D call. The CDR3 loop spans 12 amino acids. Germline CDR1 is MDHEN and CDR2 is SYDVKM. The ends were cut back, 9 bases at V and 8 bases at J, with 13 bases in the middle. CDR3: CASSGFGEKLFF. In nucleotides, the CDR3 is TGTGCCAGTTCCGGATTTGGGGAAAAACTGTTTTTT.

The sample holds many counts of this clonotype. The CDR3 here is CSASFGRGEEEKLFF. The DNA of the CDR3 is TGCAGTGCTAGCTTTGGGCGGGGAGAAGAAGAAAAACTGTTTTTT. The rearrangement links TRBV20-1 to TRBJ1-4; D is uncertain. V was trimmed by 3 bases and J by 8 bases, leaving 19 bases between them. Germline V gene sequence: CDR1 DFQATT, CDR2 SNEGSKA (reference sequence). CDR3 length: 15 residues.

The rearrangement joins TRBV5-1 to TRBJ1-6; 7 bases map to TRBD1. CDR1 and CDR2 from the germline V gene are SGHRS and YFSETQ. The CDR3 has 14 amino acids. J was trimmed by 6 bases and V by 3 bases; bases with no gene match: 3. This CDR3 reads CASSSWTGNSPLHF. DNA of the CDR3: TGCGCCAGCAGCTCCTGGACAGGTAATTCACCCCTCCACTTT.